The T cell receptor beta chain described here comes from a study of cytomegalovirus exposure and HLA in healthy donors. General study results and limits: Specific recognition of CMV antigens was confirmed in vitro for a few chains (all CMV-associated). Later analysis identified a missense DCLRE1C variant that was linked to TCR beta V- and J-gene trimming. Being productive about 87% or about 30% of the time was typical of most TCR beta V segments in an earlier analysis.

A remark on this clone: Its antigen remains unknown.

Germline V gives CDR1 MDHEN, CDR2 SYDVKM. CDR3 size: 12 residues. V dropped 9 bases and J dropped 5; count of bases not matched to a gene: 5. The PCR ran on 60 Vbeta and 13 Jbeta primers. In the original workflow: Roughly 73 million unique TCR beta chains, roughly 11 million of them shared, were counted by a later analysis. This table comes from immunoSEQ multiplex PCR, and its TCRdb copy is limited to in-frame clones, with some not included. The DNA was the basis for D and trimming; V, J and clone size are from that table. The sample comprises 100,000 to 150,000 clones, about 78% of which are singletons, and roughly 1.5% rests with the top ten.

The chain has TRBV28 and TRBJ2-7; 9 bases match TRBD1. The TCR was taken from a female donor in good health and CMV-seronegative. What was sequenced was PBMCs. CDR3 coding DNA: TGTGCCAGGACAGGGGGTCCAGACGAGCAGTACTTC. This sequence encodes CARTGGPDEQYF.